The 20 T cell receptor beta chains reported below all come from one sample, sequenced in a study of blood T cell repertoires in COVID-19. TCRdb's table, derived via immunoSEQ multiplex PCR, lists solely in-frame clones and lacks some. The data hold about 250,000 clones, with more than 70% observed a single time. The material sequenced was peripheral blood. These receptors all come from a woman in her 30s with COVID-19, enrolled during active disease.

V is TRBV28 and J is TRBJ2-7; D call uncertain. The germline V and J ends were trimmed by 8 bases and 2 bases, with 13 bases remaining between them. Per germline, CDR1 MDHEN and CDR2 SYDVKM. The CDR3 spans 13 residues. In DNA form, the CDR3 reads TGTGCCAGCCTTGCCGGGTCTGCCTACGAGCAGTACTTC. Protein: CASLAGSAYEQYF.

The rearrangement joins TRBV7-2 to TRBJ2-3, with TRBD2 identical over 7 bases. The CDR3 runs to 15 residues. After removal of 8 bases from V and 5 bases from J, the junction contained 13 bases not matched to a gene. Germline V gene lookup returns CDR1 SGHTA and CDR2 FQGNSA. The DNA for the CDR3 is TGTGCCAGCGGAAAGGCGGGAGCTTCACAAGATACGCAGTATTTT. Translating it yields CASGKAGASQDTQYF.

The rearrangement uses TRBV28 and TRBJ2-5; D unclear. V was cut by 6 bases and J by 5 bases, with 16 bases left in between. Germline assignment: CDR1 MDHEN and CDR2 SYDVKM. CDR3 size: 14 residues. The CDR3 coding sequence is TGTGCCAGCAGCTCCCTGGAGCCCCGGGAGACCCAGTACTTC. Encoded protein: CASSSLEPRETQYF.

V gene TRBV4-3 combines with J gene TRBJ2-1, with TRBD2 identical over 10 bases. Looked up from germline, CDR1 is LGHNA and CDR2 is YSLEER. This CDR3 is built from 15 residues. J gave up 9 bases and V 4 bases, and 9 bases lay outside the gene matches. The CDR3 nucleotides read TGCGCCAGCAGCCCCGTGGGAGCGGGAGGGAGTGAGCAGTTCTTC. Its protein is CASSPVGAGGSEQFF.

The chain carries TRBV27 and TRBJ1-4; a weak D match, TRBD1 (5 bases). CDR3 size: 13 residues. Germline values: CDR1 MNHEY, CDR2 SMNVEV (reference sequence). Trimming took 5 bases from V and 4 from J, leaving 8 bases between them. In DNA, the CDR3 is TGTGCCAGCAGTAGACAGTTTAATGAAAAACTGTTTTTT. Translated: CASSRQFNEKLFF.

The CDR3, as DNA: TGTGCCAGCAGCTTGGCTGGGATAGCGGGAGGTAACCAAGAGACCCAGTACTTC. Its protein is CASSLAGIAGGNQETQYF. This sequence joins TRBV5-5 and TRBJ2-5; TRBD2 agrees at 10 bases. The ends lost 0 bases at V and 0 bases at J; junction bases unmatched: 8. In germline, CDR1 is SGHKS, CDR2 YYEKEE (reference sequence). The CDR3 loop spans 18 amino acids.

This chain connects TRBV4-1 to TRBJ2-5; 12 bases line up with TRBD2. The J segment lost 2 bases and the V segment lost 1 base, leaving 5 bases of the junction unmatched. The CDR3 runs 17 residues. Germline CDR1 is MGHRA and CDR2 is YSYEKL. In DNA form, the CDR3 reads TGCGCCAGCAGCCAAGTGACTAGCGGGGGAACTCAAGAGACCCAGTACTTC. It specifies CASSQVTSGGTQETQYF.

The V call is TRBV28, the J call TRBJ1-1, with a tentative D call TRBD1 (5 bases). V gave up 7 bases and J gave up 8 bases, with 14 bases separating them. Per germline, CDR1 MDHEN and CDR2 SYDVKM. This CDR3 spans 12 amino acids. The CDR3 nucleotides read TGTGCCAGCAAACGCGGGACCTTGGAAGCTTTCTTT. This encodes CASKRGTLEAFF.

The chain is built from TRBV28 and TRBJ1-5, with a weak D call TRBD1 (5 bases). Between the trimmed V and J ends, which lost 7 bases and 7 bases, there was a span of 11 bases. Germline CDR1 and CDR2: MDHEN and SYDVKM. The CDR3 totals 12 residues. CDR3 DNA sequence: TGTGCCAGCACCTACAGGCGACAGCCCCAGCATTTT. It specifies CASTYRRQPQHF.

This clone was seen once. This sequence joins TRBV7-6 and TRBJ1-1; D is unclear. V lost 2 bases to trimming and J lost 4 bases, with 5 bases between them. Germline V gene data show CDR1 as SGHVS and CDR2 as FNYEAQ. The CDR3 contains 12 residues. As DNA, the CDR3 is TGTGCCAGCAGCTTACGGGGCACTGAAGCTTTCTTT. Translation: CASSLRGTEAFF. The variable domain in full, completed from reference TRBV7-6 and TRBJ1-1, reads GAGVSQSPRYKVTKRGQDVALRCDPISGHVSLYWYRQALGQGPEFLTYFNYEAQQDKSGLPNDRFSAERPEGSISTLTIQRTEQRDSAMYRCASSLRGTEAFFGQGTRLTVV.

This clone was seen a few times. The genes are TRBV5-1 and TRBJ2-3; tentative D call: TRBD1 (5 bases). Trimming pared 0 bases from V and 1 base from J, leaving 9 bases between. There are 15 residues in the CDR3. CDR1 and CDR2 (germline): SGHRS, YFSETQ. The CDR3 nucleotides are TGCGCCAGCAGCTTGGAGGGGTCCGGCACAGATACGCAGTATTTT. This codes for CASSLEGSGTDTQYF. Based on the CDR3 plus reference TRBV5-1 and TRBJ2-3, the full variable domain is KAGVTQTPRYLIKTRGQQVTLSCSPISGHRSVSWYQQTPGQGLQFLFEYFSETQRNKGNFPGRFSGRQFSNSRSEMNVSTLELGDSALYLCASSLEGSGTDTQYFGPGTRLTVL.

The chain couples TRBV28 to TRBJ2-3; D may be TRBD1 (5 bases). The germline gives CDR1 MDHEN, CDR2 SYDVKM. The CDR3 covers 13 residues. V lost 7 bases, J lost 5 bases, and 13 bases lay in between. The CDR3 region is CASTQGQRDTQYF. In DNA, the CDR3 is TGTGCCAGCACTCAGGGCCAGCGAGATACGCAGTATTTT. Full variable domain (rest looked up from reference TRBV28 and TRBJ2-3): DVKVTQSSRYLVKRTGEKVFLECVQDMDHENMFWYRQDPGLGLRLIYFSYDVKMKEKGDIPEGYSVSREKKERFSLILESASTNQTSMYLCASTQGQRDTQYFGPGTRLTVL.

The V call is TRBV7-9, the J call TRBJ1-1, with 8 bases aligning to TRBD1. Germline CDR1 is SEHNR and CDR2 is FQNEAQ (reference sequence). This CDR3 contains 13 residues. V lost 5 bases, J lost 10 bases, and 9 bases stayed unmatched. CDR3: CASSPRDRIRAFF. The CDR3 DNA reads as TGTGCCAGCAGCCCAAGGGACAGGATCAGAGCTTTCTTT.

Here the CDR3 reads CASSLVRDTLQETQYF. In nucleotides, the CDR3 is TGCGCCAGCAGCTTGGTGAGGGACACCCTCCAAGAGACCCAGTACTTC. This rearrangement joins TRBV5-1 to TRBJ2-5; a weak D match, TRBD1 (6 bases). The CDR3 extends over 16 amino acids. The V gene lost 0 bases and the J gene lost 1 base, with 13 bases spanning the gap. Germline CDR1 and CDR2: SGHRS and YFSETQ.

CDR3 nucleotide sequence: TGTGCCAGCAGCTATGGGACAGGGGATTGCAATTCACCCCTCCACTTT. Protein sequence: CASSYGTGDCNSPLHF. The chain carries TRBV5-6 and TRBJ1-6, with 10 bases aligning to TRBD1. CDR1 and CDR2 (germline): SGHDT, YYEEEE. There are 16 residues in the CDR3. V lost 3 bases, J lost 7 bases, and 7 bases stayed unmatched.

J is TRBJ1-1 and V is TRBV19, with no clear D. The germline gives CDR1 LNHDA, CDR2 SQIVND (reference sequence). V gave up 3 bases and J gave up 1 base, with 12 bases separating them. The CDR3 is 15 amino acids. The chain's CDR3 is CASSISGVPNTEAFF. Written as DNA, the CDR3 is TGTGCCAGTAGTATCAGCGGGGTACCGAACACTGAAGCTTTCTTT.

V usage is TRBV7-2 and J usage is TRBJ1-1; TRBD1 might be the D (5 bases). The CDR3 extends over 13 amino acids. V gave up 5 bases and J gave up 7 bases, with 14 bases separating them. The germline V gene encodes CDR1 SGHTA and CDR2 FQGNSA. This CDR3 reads CASSPRAQGEAFF. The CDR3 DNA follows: TGTGCCAGCAGCCCTAGGGCGCAGGGTGAAGCTTTCTTT.

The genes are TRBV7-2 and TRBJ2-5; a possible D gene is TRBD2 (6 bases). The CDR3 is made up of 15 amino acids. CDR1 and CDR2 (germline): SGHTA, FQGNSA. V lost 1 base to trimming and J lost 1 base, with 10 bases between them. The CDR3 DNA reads TGTGCCAGCAGCTTAGGAAGGAGGGGCCAAGAGACCCAGTACTTC. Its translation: CASSLGRRGQETQYF.

The CDR3 sequence: CASSRGTGGNQPQHF. Written as DNA, the CDR3 is TGTGCCAGTTCCCGAGGGACAGGCGGGAATCAGCCCCAGCATTTT. This rearrangement joins TRBV9 to TRBJ1-5; 8 positions match TRBD1. Germline V gene sequence: CDR1 SGDLS, CDR2 YYNGEE. This CDR3 is built from 15 residues. Germline trimming cut 8 bases from V and 4 bases from J; bases unmatched to any gene: 11.

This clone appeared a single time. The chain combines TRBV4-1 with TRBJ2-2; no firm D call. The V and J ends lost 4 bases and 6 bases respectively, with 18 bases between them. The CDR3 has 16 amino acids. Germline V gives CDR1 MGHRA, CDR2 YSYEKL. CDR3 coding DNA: TGCGCCAGCAGCCGCTCCCGGTCCCGTGGGCCCGGGGAGCTGTTTTTT. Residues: CASSRSRSRGPGELFF.